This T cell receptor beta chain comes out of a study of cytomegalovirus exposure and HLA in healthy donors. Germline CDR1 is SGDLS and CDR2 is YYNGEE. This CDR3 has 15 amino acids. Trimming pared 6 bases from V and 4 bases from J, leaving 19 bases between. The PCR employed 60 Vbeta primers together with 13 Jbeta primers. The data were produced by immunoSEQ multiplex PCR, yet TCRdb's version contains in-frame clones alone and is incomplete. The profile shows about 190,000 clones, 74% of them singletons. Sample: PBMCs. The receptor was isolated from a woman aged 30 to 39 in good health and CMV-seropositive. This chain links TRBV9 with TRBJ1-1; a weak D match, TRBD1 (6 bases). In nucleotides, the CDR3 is TGTGCCAGCACCTCATTCAGGGGATCTGTCACTGAAGCTTTCTTT. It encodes CASTSFRGSVTEAFF.